Shown below are 20 T cell receptor beta chains from a single sample sequenced in a study of blood T cells in healthy people across ages. A second PCR of roughly 7 to 11 cycles used a sample-barcoded 5' primer and a J-beta primer mix. TCRdb reprocessed the 5' RACE reads with MiXCR, giving one entry per CDR3 protein. The table lists fewer than 2 million distinct CDR3 sequences, around 42% of them singletons, with about 21% in the top ten. The sample was blood. The origin of the receptors is a human donor in good health.

In this sample, this clonotype turned up a few times. The gene calls are TRBV7-9 and TRBJ2-7, with 10 bases matching TRBD1. V was pared by 8 bases and J by 5 bases, with 9 bases of the junction left unmatched. The CDR3 is made up of 14 amino acids. CDR1 SEHNR and CDR2 FQNEAQ come from the germline V gene (reference sequence). The CDR3 nucleotides are TGTGCCAGCTTACCCGGGACAGGGGTCCACGAGCAGTACTTC. Protein sequence: CASLPGTGVHEQYF. Together with reference TRBV7-9 and TRBJ2-7, the CDR3 gives the full variable domain: DTGVSQNPRHKITKRGQNVTFRCDPISEHNRLYWYRQTLGQGPEFLTYFQNEAQLEKSRLLSDRFSAERPKGSFSTLEIQRTEQGDSAMYLCASLPGTGVHEQYFGPGTRLTVT.

This clonotype occurred a few times. The chain recombines TRBV5-1 with TRBJ1-1, with D unresolved. The V end lost 1 base, the J end lost 1 base, and 8 bases lay between the germline ends. This CDR3 has 14 residues. Germline CDR1 SGHRS, CDR2 YFSETQ. CDR3 amino acids: CASSLNSPNTEAFF. The CDR3 coding sequence is TGCGCCAGCAGCTTGAATTCGCCGAACACTGAAGCTTTCTTT.

V is TRBV7-6 and J is TRBJ1-4; D call uncertain. CDR1 is SGHVS, CDR2 FNYEAQ, per germline. Trimming stripped 4 bases from V and 10 bases from J, with 7 bases between. CDR3 length: 11 amino acids. The CDR3 nucleotides read TGTGCCAGCAGCTCCCACTTAAAACTGTTTTTT. Its translation is CASSSHLKLFF.

As concerns this clonotype: Germline is not matched at one junction end, which may reflect a read error. The J gene is TRBJ2-2, the V gene TRBV20-1; possible D gene TRBD2, 6 bases. CDR1 is DFQATT, CDR2 SNEGSKA, per germline (reference sequence). The CDR3 has 15 residues. The CDR3 loop is CSARDLLGGTGELLF. CDR3 bases: TGCAGTGCTAGAGATCTCTTGGGGGGTACCGGGGAGCTGTTGTTT.

This clonotype was observed a few times. This chain links TRBV3-1 with TRBJ2-4, with D possibly matching TRBD1 (5 bases). This CDR3 spans 14 amino acids. Trimming left V 4 bases short and J 6 bases short, with 13 bases between. The germline V gene has CDR1 LGHDT and CDR2 YNNKEL (reference sequence). The CDR3 spells CASSLIPQGNIQYF. The CDR3 DNA sequence: TGTGCCAGCAGCCTAATCCCCCAGGGAAACATTCAGTACTTC. Full variable domain (outside the CDR3, taken from reference TRBV3-1 and TRBJ2-4): DTAVSQTPKYLVTQMGNDKSIKCEQNLGHDTMYWYKQDSKKFLKIMFSYNNKELIINETVPNRFSPKSPDKAHLNLHINSLELGDSAVYFCASSLIPQGNIQYFGAGTRLSVL.

This clonotype was counted only a few times. The V call is TRBV6-5, the J call TRBJ1-6; possibly TRBD1 for D (6 bases). Germline V CDR1 and CDR2: MNHEY, SVGAGI. V was cut by 5 bases and J by 11 bases, with 13 bases left in between. The CDR3 is made up of 13 amino acids. The CDR3 DNA follows: TGTGCCAGCAGTCGAGCTACAGGGACACCCCTCCACTTT. It yields the protein CASSRATGTPLHF.

This rearrangement joins TRBV3-1 to TRBJ2-4, with D uncertain. Germline CDR1 reads LGHDT; CDR2 reads YNNKEL (reference sequence). The CDR3 is made up of 14 amino acids. The ends were cut back, 0 bases at V and 5 bases at J, with 8 bases in the middle. Here the CDR3 DNA reads TGTGCCAGCAGCCAAGAGGCGAAGGAAAACATTCAGTACTTC. This codes for CASSQEAKENIQYF. Full variable domain (outside the CDR3, taken from reference TRBV3-1 and TRBJ2-4): DTAVSQTPKYLVTQMGNDKSIKCEQNLGHDTMYWYKQDSKKFLKIMFSYNNKELIINETVPNRFSPKSPDKAHLNLHINSLELGDSAVYFCASSQEAKENIQYFGAGTRLSVL.

The chain carries TRBV20-1 and TRBJ2-3, with a possible D match to TRBD1 (5 bases). Germline CDR1 and CDR2: DFQATT and SNEGSKA (reference sequence). The CDR3 spans 15 residues. V was shortened by 0 bases and J by 0 bases, with 10 bases between the two germline ends. The CDR3 here is CSARDLWGSTDTQYF. The CDR3 DNA reads TGCAGTGCTAGAGATTTGTGGGGCAGCACAGATACGCAGTATTTT.

Details on this clonotype: A junction end diverges from the germline sequence, so it may reflect a read error. The rearrangement links TRBV10-3 to TRBJ1-2, with TRBD1 matching 7 bases. Germline values: CDR1 ENHRY, CDR2 SYGVKD. The CDR3 runs 13 residues. The CDR3, as DNA: TGTGTCATCAGTGAGCCAGGGGGGAATGGCTACACCTTC. It encodes CVISEPGGNGYTF.

The chain carries TRBV20-1 and TRBJ1-2; 8 positions agree with TRBD1. Germline trimming cut 0 bases from V and 4 bases from J; bases unmatched to any gene: 7. The CDR3 is made up of 15 amino acids. Germline lookup yields CDR1 DFQATT and CDR2 SNEGSKA (reference sequence). CDR3 loop: CSARESGTGPYGYTF. Here the CDR3 DNA reads TGCAGTGCTAGAGAATCCGGGACAGGACCCTATGGCTACACCTTC.

Notes on this clonotype: This clone may be a read error of a much larger clone one base away. This sequence joins TRBV7-2 and TRBJ2-7; 7 positions match TRBD1. The CDR3 loop spans 13 amino acids. The germline V gene encodes CDR1 SGHTA and CDR2 FQGNSA. This CDR3 is CASNLGQEREQYF. The CDR3, as DNA: TGTGCCAGCAACTTAGGACAGGAGAGGGAGCAGTACTTC.

The V call is TRBV5-1, the J call TRBJ2-7; D is unclear. V was trimmed by 0 bases and J by 3 bases, leaving 7 bases between them. Germline lookup yields CDR1 SGHRS and CDR2 YFSETQ. The CDR3 is 13 amino acids. The CDR3 is CASSLDQYYEQYF. The CDR3 coding sequence is TGCGCCAGCAGCTTGGATCAATACTACGAGCAGTACTTC.

This clonotype has only a few counts. The chain couples TRBV3-1 to TRBJ2-4, with D possibly matching TRBD2 (6 bases). Germline lookup yields CDR1 LGHDT and CDR2 YNNKEL (reference sequence). Trimming pared 4 bases from V and 3 bases from J, leaving 19 bases between. The CDR3 covers 17 residues. CDR3 in DNA: TGTGCCAGCAGCCCCTGGGGAGGAATCGATGGCAAAAACATTCAGTACTTC. Protein product: CASSPWGGIDGKNIQYF.

The chain has TRBV6-1 and TRBJ1-1; 7 nucleotides match TRBD1. This CDR3 is 14 amino acids long. Germline loops: CDR1 MNHNS, CDR2 SASEGT. Trimming at V came to 4 bases and at J to 2 bases, leaving 4 bases not matched to a gene. CDR3 region: CASSATGPNTEAFF. CDR3 nucleotide sequence: TGTGCCAGCAGTGCGACAGGGCCAAACACTGAAGCTTTCTTT.

In the case of this clonotype: A much larger clone differs by one base, so this may be a read error. This sequence joins TRBV29-1 and TRBJ2-1; TRBD2 might be the D (5 bases). The DNA end is a closer match to TRBJ2-7, so the J assignment may be wrong. In germline, CDR1 is SQVTM, CDR2 ANQGSEA. There are 13 residues in the CDR3. DNA for the CDR3: TGCAGCGTCAGCAGCGGCCCCTACAATGAGCAGTACTTC. This encodes CSVSSGPYNEQYF.

The rearrangement links TRBV2 to TRBJ2-3; D might be TRBD1 (7 bases). V lost 0 bases and J lost 11, with 15 bases in between. The germline V gene encodes CDR1 SNHLY and CDR2 FYNNEI. CDR3 length equals 14 residues. In nucleotides, the CDR3 is TGTGCCAGCAGTGAAGCAGGCAGGGGGGACGAGCAGTATTTT. Its translation is CASSEAGRGDEQYF.

The chain has TRBV10-3 and TRBJ2-1; TRBD2 matches 7 bases. The germline V gene has CDR1 ENHRY and CDR2 SYGVKD. The CDR3 spans 13 residues. Unmatched junction bases numbered 5, after V lost 3 bases and J lost 9 bases. DNA for the CDR3: TGTGCCATCAGTGATAAGGGGAGGGGTGAGCAGTTCTTC. Translation: CAISDKGRGEQFF.

This clonotype has only a few counts. The chain combines TRBV7-2 with TRBJ2-7; TRBD2 matches 7 bases. Unmatched junction bases numbered 4, after V lost 2 bases and J lost 6 bases. CDR1 and CDR2 (germline): SGHTA, FQGNSA. The CDR3 length is 13 residues. CDR3 nucleotide sequence: TGTGCCAGCAGCTTACAAGGGGAGGGCGAGCAGTACTTC. This codes for CASSLQGEGEQYF. Full variable domain (missing parts from reference TRBV7-2 and TRBJ2-7): GAGVSQSPSNKVTEKGKDVELRCDPISGHTALYWYRQSLGQGLEFLIYFQGNSAPDKSGLPSDRFSAERTGGSVSTLTIQRTQQEDSAVYLCASSLQGEGEQYFGPGTRLTVT.

The chain uses TRBV27 and TRBJ2-4; 7 bases are a match to TRBD2. The CDR3 is 17 amino acids. Germline loops: CDR1 MNHEY, CDR2 SMNVEV (reference sequence). V was pared by 7 bases and J by 1 base, with 13 bases of the junction left unmatched. DNA for the CDR3: TGTGCCAGCAACCCCGGGGGGACGCTTTTGGCCAAAAACATTCAGTACTTC. It codes for CASNPGGTLLAKNIQYF.

The V call is TRBV3-1, the J call TRBJ1-3, with unresolved D. CDR1 is LGHDT and CDR2 is YNNKEL in the germline V gene (reference sequence). With 4 bases removed from V and 5 bases from J, the gap between germline ends came to 9 bases. The CDR3 covers 13 residues. CDR3 DNA: TGTGCCAGCAGCCGTAGTATCAGAAACACCATATATTTT. This encodes CASSRSIRNTIYF.